The 25 T cell receptor beta chains in this list originate from one sample, sequenced in a study of blood T cell repertoires in COVID-19. Data came from immunoSEQ multiplex PCR; TCRdb stores just in-frame clones and leaves some out. The profile covers more than 15,000 clones, with roughly 87% appearing a single time and about 8% taken by the ten largest. The source material was peripheral blood. The receptors stem from a human donor in a cohort sampled during active COVID-19. The donor label of this sample is uncertain.

The chain employs TRBV11-2 and TRBJ1-6; 8 bases fit TRBD1. Germline trimming cut 4 bases from V and 9 bases from J; bases unmatched to any gene: 11. CDR1 is SGHAT, CDR2 FQNNGV, per germline. This CDR3 contains 16 residues. CDR3 protein: CASSSGTGRSGSPLHF. The CDR3 bases are TGTGCCAGCAGCTCCGGGACAGGTCGTAGTGGTTCACCCCTCCACTTT.

The CDR3 DNA reads as TGTGCCAGCAGTGCAGGGGCAGGACTTCTTAGCAATCAGCCCCAGCATTTT. This gives the protein CASSAGAGLLSNQPQHF. This chain joins TRBV2 and TRBJ1-5; maybe TRBD1 (6 bases). Germline CDR1 SNHLY, CDR2 FYNNEI. The CDR3 runs 17 residues. V was pared by 4 bases and J by 0 bases, with 16 bases between.

CDR3 in amino acids: CASQAGLDTQYF. The CDR3, as DNA: TGTGCCTCGCAGGCTGGGCTGGATACGCAGTATTTT. The chain links TRBV6-6 to TRBJ2-3; no clear D. The CDR3 extends over 12 amino acids. With 11 bases removed from V and 6 bases from J, the gap between germline ends came to 15 bases. Looked up from germline, CDR1 is MNHNY and CDR2 is SVGAGI (reference sequence).

This sequence joins TRBV4-1 and TRBJ2-5; D gene uncertain. Trimming removed 4 bases at V and 0 bases at J, with 9 bases between. CDR1 and CDR2 from the germline V gene are MGHRA and YSYEKL. There are 14 residues in the CDR3. The CDR3 DNA follows: TGCGCCAGCAGCCTTACAGAGAACCAAGAGACCCAGTACTTC. Its translation: CASSLTENQETQYF.

This rearrangement joins TRBV6-5 to TRBJ2-6, with a weak D call TRBD1 (6 bases). CDR1 is MNHEY, CDR2 SVGAGI, per germline. This CDR3 has 15 residues. The ends were cut back, 4 bases at V and 1 base at J, with 8 bases in the middle. The DNA of the CDR3 is TGTGCCAGCAGTTCGGACAGATCTGGGGCCAACGTCCTGACTTTC. Encoded protein: CASSSDRSGANVLTF.

The rearrangement links TRBV5-4 to TRBJ1-3, with D tentatively TRBD1 (5 bases). Germline V CDR1 and CDR2: SGHNT, YYREEE (reference sequence). The CDR3 spans 16 residues. The V and J ends lost 0 bases and 0 bases respectively, with 10 bases between them. DNA of the CDR3: TGTGCCAGCAGCTTGGGACAGCCTCGCTCTGGAAACACCATATATTTT. As protein: CASSLGQPRSGNTIYF.

The chain links TRBV19 to TRBJ2-5; 7 positions match TRBD1. This CDR3 comprises 15 residues. Looked up from germline, CDR1 is LNHDA and CDR2 is SQIVND (reference sequence). V gave up 4 bases and J gave up 5 bases; unmatched junction bases: 10. The CDR3 reads CASSTTRGGRETQYF. As DNA, the CDR3 is TGTGCCAGTAGTACCACCAGAGGGGGCCGTGAGACCCAGTACTTC.

This clone was seen only once. CDR3 in amino acids: CRGIGANEQFF. In nucleotides, the CDR3 is TGCAGGGGGATAGGGGCCAATGAGCAGTTCTTC. V and J are TRBV20-1 and TRBJ2-1; weak D call: TRBD1 (5 bases). From germline, CDR1 is DFQATT and CDR2 SNEGSKA (reference sequence). The CDR3 is 11 residues long.

V is TRBV2 and J is TRBJ2-2, with 10 bases matching TRBD2. The CDR3 runs to 19 residues. CDR1 is SNHLY and CDR2 is FYNNEI in the germline V gene. The J segment lost 1 base and the V segment lost 3 bases, leaving 11 bases of the junction unmatched. The DNA of the CDR3 is TGTGCCAGCAGTGAGTGGCTAGCGGGAGATTTGCGGAACACCGGGGAGCTGTTTTTT. Amino acids: CASSEWLAGDLRNTGELFF.

The chain recombines TRBV6-1 with TRBJ2-5, with D maybe TRBD1 (6 bases). Per the germline V gene, CDR1 is MNHNS and CDR2 is SASEGT. Between the trimmed V and J ends, which lost 1 base and 5 bases, there was a span of 14 bases. CDR3 length: 15 amino acids. The chain's CDR3 is CASSEDGGRVETQYF. The CDR3 bases are TGTGCCAGCAGTGAAGATGGGGGCCGGGTCGAGACCCAGTACTTC.

This rearrangement joins TRBV28 to TRBJ1-2; a possible D gene is TRBD1 (6 bases). CDR1 is MDHEN, CDR2 SYDVKM, per germline. V was cut by 2 bases and J by 8 bases, with 12 bases left in between. The CDR3 extends over 13 amino acids. The CDR3 here is CASSLPTRGGYTF. The CDR3 DNA is TGTGCCAGCAGTTTACCTACCAGGGGCGGCTACACCTTC.

The chain couples TRBV7-8 to TRBJ1-2, with no clear D. Germline CDR1 reads SGHVS; CDR2 reads FQNEAQ. V dropped 0 bases and J dropped 5 bases, with 7 bases sitting between them. This CDR3 region has 13 residues. CDR3 loop: CASSLARSYGYTF. The CDR3 DNA sequence: TGTGCCAGCAGCTTAGCGCGAAGTTATGGCTACACCTTC.

The rearrangement uses TRBV5-4 and TRBJ2-5, with 8 nucleotides matching TRBD2. After removal of 5 bases from V and 3 bases from J, the junction contained 6 bases not matched to a gene. The CDR3 is made up of 14 amino acids. Germline-derived CDR1 and CDR2 are SGHNT and YYREEE (reference sequence). The DNA for the CDR3 is TGTGCCAGCAGAGCAAGCGGGAGTGAAGAGACCCAGTACTTC. Its protein is CASRASGSEETQYF.

The rearrangement joins TRBV5-4 to TRBJ2-7; 16 nucleotides align to TRBD2. The V gene's germline CDR1 is SGHNT and CDR2 YYREEE (reference sequence). The V segment lost 4 bases and the J segment 7 bases; nucleotides outside the gene matches: 8. The CDR3 covers 16 residues. Here the CDR3 reads CASSGGLAGGPEEQYF. DNA of the CDR3: TGTGCCAGCAGCGGGGGACTAGCGGGAGGGCCGGAGGAGCAGTACTTC.

V and J are TRBV19 and TRBJ2-2; 10 bases line up with TRBD2. The CDR3 is made up of 16 amino acids. Trimming cost V 3 bases and J 5 bases; bases outside gene matches: 6. Germline V gene data show CDR1 as LNHDA and CDR2 as SQIVND (reference sequence). CDR3 amino acids: CASSIGLAEVTGELFF. The CDR3 coding sequence is TGTGCCAGTAGTATCGGACTAGCGGAGGTAACCGGGGAGCTGTTTTTT.

The rearrangement joins TRBV28 to TRBJ2-7, with D possibly being TRBD2 (6 bases). The length of the CDR3 is 16 residues. Trimming stripped 4 bases from V and 5 bases from J, with 21 bases between. Germline V lookup: CDR1 MDHEN, CDR2 SYDVKM. The CDR3 sequence is CASSSSGLPKQDEQYF. Written as DNA, the CDR3 is TGTGCCAGCAGTTCGTCGGGACTTCCCAAGCAGGACGAGCAGTACTTC.

The chain employs TRBV18 and TRBJ1-3; D is unresolved. Germline assignment: CDR1 KGHSH and CDR2 LQKENI. Trimming pared 2 bases from V and 0 bases from J, leaving 8 bases between. CDR3 length equals 15 residues. The CDR3 nucleotides are TGTGCCAGCTCACCAACAGAGGGCTCTGGAAACACCATATATTTT. Translated: CASSPTEGSGNTIYF.

The rearrangement uses TRBV29-1 and TRBJ2-3; 7 bases agree with TRBD2. Germline CDR1 is SQVTM and CDR2 is ANQGSEA. The CDR3 covers 12 residues. J lost 5 bases, V lost 3 bases, and 2 bases had no gene match. The DNA of the CDR3 is TGCAGCGTTGATGGGGGGGGAGATACGCAGTATTTT. This sequence encodes CSVDGGGDTQYF.

This chain links TRBV6-1 with TRBJ1-1; D call uncertain. Per the germline V gene, CDR1 is MNHNS and CDR2 is SASEGT. V was shortened by 4 bases and J by 1 base, with 16 bases between the two germline ends. The CDR3 extends over 16 amino acids. The CDR3 spells CASSAGPSRENTEAFF. CDR3 coding DNA: TGTGCCAGCAGTGCCGGCCCTTCGAGGGAGAACACTGAAGCTTTCTTT.

The chain couples TRBV7-8 to TRBJ2-3, with D unresolved. Germline-derived CDR1 and CDR2 are SGHVS and FQNEAQ. There are 15 residues in the CDR3. V dropped 4 bases and J dropped 3 bases, with 14 bases sitting between them. The CDR3 spells CASSSERYRTDTQYF. The CDR3 nucleotides read TGTGCCAGCAGCTCAGAGCGTTACCGGACAGATACGCAGTATTTT.

This clone was recorded a few times. The rearrangement joins TRBV11-2 to TRBJ1-1, with 7 bases aligning to TRBD1. CDR1 is SGHAT, CDR2 FQNNGV, per germline. Trimming at V came to 5 bases and at J to 1 base, leaving 4 bases not matched to a gene. The CDR3 spans 14 residues. The CDR3 protein is CASSRDRANTEAFF. CDR3 nucleotide sequence: TGTGCCAGCAGCCGAGACAGGGCGAACACTGAAGCTTTCTTT.

This chain links TRBV28 with TRBJ2-7; D gene unclear. This CDR3 spans 16 amino acids. V was trimmed by 6 bases and J by 0 bases, leaving 18 bases between them. From germline, CDR1 is MDHEN and CDR2 SYDVKM. The CDR3 here is CASRLLGGPSSYEQYF. CDR3 sequence (DNA): TGTGCCAGCAGACTCCTCGGCGGCCCATCCTCCTACGAGCAGTACTTC.

The rearrangement uses TRBV19 and TRBJ2-5; 9 bases line up with TRBD2. V lost 5 bases and J lost 4; bases outside the gene matches: 11. This CDR3 comprises 16 residues. Germline V gene lookup returns CDR1 LNHDA and CDR2 SQIVND (reference sequence). The CDR3 nucleotides read TGTGCCAGTAGTCCCGGTGGTAGCGGGAGTCGAGAGACCCAGTACTTC. Translating gives CASSPGGSGSRETQYF. Complete variable domain (other parts from reference TRBV19 and TRBJ2-5): DGGITQSPKYLFRKEGQNVTLSCEQNLNHDAMYWYRQDPGQGLRLIYYSQIVNDFQKGDIAEGYSVSREKKESFPLTVTSAQKNPTAFYLCASSPGGSGSRETQYFGPGTRLLVL.

This clone came up a few times. V and J are TRBV5-1 and TRBJ2-2, with TRBD1 matching 10 bases. This CDR3 is built from 16 residues. From germline, CDR1 is SGHRS and CDR2 YFSETQ. With V trimmed by 3 bases and J by 2 bases, 4 bases remained unmatched. The CDR3 DNA reads as TGCGCCAGCAGCTGGGAGACAGGGGGCAACACCGGGGAGCTGTTTTTT. Translated, it gives CASSWETGGNTGELFF.

This chain uses TRBV19 with TRBJ1-5; no firm D call. The CDR3 loop spans 12 amino acids. The germline V gene has CDR1 LNHDA and CDR2 SQIVND (reference sequence). Trimming pared 10 bases from V and 7 bases from J, leaving 14 bases between. CDR3 sequence (DNA): TGTGCCACCCAATCCCTGGGCCAGCCCCAGCATTTT. As protein: CATQSLGQPQHF.